This passage covers 15 T cell receptor beta chains from one sample sequenced in a study of blood T cell repertoires in COVID-19. The protocol was immunoSEQ multiplex PCR, while the TCRdb copy is restricted to in-frame clones and leaves out a portion. The data contain 250,000 or so clones, 65% to 85% of them singletons. Sequencing was carried out using PBMCs or T cells enriched from blood (not recorded which). All receptors come from a man aged 45-65 years who had recovered from COVID-19.

The chain employs TRBV19 and TRBJ1-1; D unresolved. V gave up 5 bases and J gave up 1 base, with 26 bases separating them. The CDR3 consists of 19 residues. Germline V gene lookup returns CDR1 LNHDA and CDR2 SQIVND (reference sequence). The chain's CDR3 is CASSRNPSNMRSPNTEAFF. The CDR3 region has the DNA TGTGCCAGTAGTCGAAACCCCTCAAACATGAGGTCGCCGAACACTGAAGCTTTCTTT. The full variable domain, rest sourced from reference TRBV19 and TRBJ1-1, is DGGITQSPKYLFRKEGQNVTLSCEQNLNHDAMYWYRQDPGQGLRLIYYSQIVNDFQKGDIAEGYSVSREKKESFPLTVTSAQKNPTAFYLCASSRNPSNMRSPNTEAFFGQGTRLTVV.

This clone came up once. The chain has TRBV30 and TRBJ1-2, with 7 bases aligning to TRBD1. The V and J ends lost 1 base and 7 bases, in that order; junction bases with no gene match: 6. Germline loops: CDR1 GTSNPN, CDR2 SVGIG (reference sequence). The CDR3 is made up of 13 amino acids. The chain's CDR3 is CAWSGRGRGGYTF. CDR3 nucleotide sequence: TGTGCCTGGAGTGGTAGGGGGCGAGGTGGCTACACCTTC.

The genes are TRBV7-2 and TRBJ2-7; 13 positions agree with TRBD2. V was pared by 6 bases and J by 7 bases, with 6 bases of the junction left unmatched. The length of the CDR3 is 14 residues. Germline CDR1 reads SGHTA; CDR2 reads FQGNSA. CDR3 DNA: TGTGCCAGCAGTACTAGCGGGAGGGGCTTGGAGCAGTACTTC. Translated: CASSTSGRGLEQYF.

J is TRBJ1-6 and V is TRBV3-1 (or the pseudogene TRBV3-2), with no clear D. Germline CDR1 reads LGHDT; CDR2 reads YNNKEL (reference sequence). The CDR3 has 14 amino acids. V gave up 1 base and J gave up 6 bases, with 7 bases separating them. CDR3 region: CASSQVSRNSPLHF. The CDR3 DNA is TGTGCCAGCAGCCAAGTATCCCGTAATTCACCCCTCCACTTT.

This chain links TRBV10-2 with TRBJ1-6; D remains ambiguous. V gave up 0 bases and J gave up 6 bases, with 9 bases separating them. The CDR3 length is 15 residues. Germline V lookup: CDR1 WSHSY, CDR2 SAAADI. This CDR3 is CASSESPGSNSPLHF. In DNA form, the CDR3 reads TGCGCCAGCAGTGAGTCGCCGGGTTCTAATTCACCCCTCCACTTT.

This clone was found a few times. The V gene is TRBV6-1, the J gene TRBJ1-5; 9 bases line up with TRBD1. Germline V gives CDR1 MNHNS, CDR2 SASEGT. V was clipped by 4 bases and J by 3 bases; unmatched bases: 7. CDR3 length equals 16 residues. CDR3: CASSASGTGINQPQHF. CDR3 in DNA: TGTGCCAGCAGTGCCTCCGGGACAGGGATCAATCAGCCCCAGCATTTT.

The chain carries TRBV29-1 and TRBJ2-5; D may be TRBD2 (7 bases). Trimming removed 8 bases at V and 2 bases at J, with 15 bases between. The germline V gene encodes CDR1 SQVTM and CDR2 ANQGSEA. This CDR3 comprises 13 residues. The DNA for the CDR3 is TGCAGCTACCCACGGGGGGCTCAAGAGACCCAGTACTTC. As protein: CSYPRGAQETQYF.

This clone was found many times. This chain joins TRBV11-3 and TRBJ2-7, with 8 bases identical to TRBD1. V was pared by 3 bases and J by 5 bases, with 9 bases of the junction left unmatched. This CDR3 is built from 15 residues. Germline V gene data show CDR1 as SGHNT and CDR2 as YENEEA. CDR3 bases: TGTGCCAGCAGCTTGGCCGGGACAGGAGGGAACGAGCAGTACTTC. Translated: CASSLAGTGGNEQYF.

With regard to this clone: Different DNA sequences within this sample yield the same CDR3. The chain recombines TRBV7-3 with TRBJ2-3, with 9 nucleotides matching TRBD2. J lost 0 bases, V lost 5 bases, and 3 bases had no gene match. The germline CDR1 and CDR2 sequences are SGHTA and FQGTGA. The CDR3 has 15 residues. The DNA for the CDR3 is TGTGCCAGCAGCCGAGCGGGGGGAAGCACAGATACGCAGTATTTT. Its translation is CASSRAGGSTDTQYF.

The CDR3 reads CASSPSSTGELFF. The CDR3 coding sequence is TGTGCCAGCAGCCCGTCGAGCACCGGGGAGCTGTTTTTT. The chain recombines TRBV7-3 with TRBJ2-2; D unresolved. The CDR3 consists of 13 residues. The germline V and J ends were trimmed by 5 bases and 4 bases, with 8 bases remaining between them. Per germline, CDR1 SGHTA and CDR2 FQGTGA.

This chain uses TRBV9 with TRBJ1-1; TRBD1 aligns across 10 bases. There are 14 residues in the CDR3. Unmatched junction bases numbered 8, after V lost 3 bases and J lost 9 bases. The germline V gene encodes CDR1 SGDLS and CDR2 YYNGEE. CDR3 residues: CASSETGGPEKAFF. The CDR3 DNA reads as TGTGCCAGCAGCGAGACAGGGGGCCCGGAGAAAGCTTTCTTT.

The rearrangement links TRBV28 to TRBJ2-7, with 12 nucleotides matching TRBD2. Germline trimming cut 6 bases from V and 0 bases from J; bases unmatched to any gene: 3. Germline CDR1 and CDR2: MDHEN and SYDVKM. The CDR3 totals 15 residues. The CDR3 sequence is CASSTTSGGSYEQYF. The CDR3 DNA follows: TGTGCCAGCAGCACGACTAGCGGGGGCTCCTACGAGCAGTACTTC.

This chain uses TRBV7-3 with TRBJ2-5; TRBD2 agrees at 7 bases. This CDR3 has 15 residues. Losses at the gene ends were 5 bases for V and 4 bases for J; bases not matched to a gene: 10. Germline assignment: CDR1 SGHTA and CDR2 FQGTGA. The DNA for the CDR3 is TGTGCCAGCAGCCCCCGGCGGGAGAGGGGAGAGACCCAGTACTTC. Translation gives CASSPRRERGETQYF.

V gene TRBV20-1 combines with J gene TRBJ2-5; D gene uncertain. The CDR3 totals 10 residues. V lost 5 bases and J lost 5, with 6 bases in between. CDR1 and CDR2 from the germline V gene are DFQATT and SNEGSKA (reference sequence). CDR3 in amino acids: CSAFSETQYF. Written as DNA, the CDR3 is TGCAGTGCTTTCTCGGAGACCCAGTACTTC.

The CDR3 protein is CASTTTGGYNSPLHF. CDR3 bases: TGTGCCAGCACTACTACAGGGGGCTATAATTCACCCCTCCACTTT. The rearrangement uses TRBV2 and TRBJ1-6; 8 bases fit TRBD1. Unmatched junction bases numbered 5, after V lost 7 bases and J lost 3 bases. The CDR3 consists of 15 residues. CDR1 and CDR2 (germline): SNHLY, FYNNEI.